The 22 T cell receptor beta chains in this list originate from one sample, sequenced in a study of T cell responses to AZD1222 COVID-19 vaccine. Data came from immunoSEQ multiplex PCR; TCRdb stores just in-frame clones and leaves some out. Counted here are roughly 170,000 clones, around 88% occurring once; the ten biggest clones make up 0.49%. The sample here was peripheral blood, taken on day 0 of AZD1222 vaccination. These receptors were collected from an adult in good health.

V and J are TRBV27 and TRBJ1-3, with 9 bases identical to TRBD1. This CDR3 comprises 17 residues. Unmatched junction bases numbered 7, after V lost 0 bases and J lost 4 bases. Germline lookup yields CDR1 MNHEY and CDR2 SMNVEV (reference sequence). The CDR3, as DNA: TGTGCCAGCAGTTTATCTCCCCCACAGGGGGCGGGAAACACCATATATTTT. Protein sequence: CASSLSPPQGAGNTIYF.

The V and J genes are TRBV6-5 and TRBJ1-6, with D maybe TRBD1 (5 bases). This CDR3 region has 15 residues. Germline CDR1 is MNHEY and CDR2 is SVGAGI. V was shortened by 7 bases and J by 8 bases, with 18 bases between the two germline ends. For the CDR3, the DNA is TGTGCCAGCATGGGGCCCCGATATGGGGATTCACCCCTCCACTTT. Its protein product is CASMGPRYGDSPLHF.

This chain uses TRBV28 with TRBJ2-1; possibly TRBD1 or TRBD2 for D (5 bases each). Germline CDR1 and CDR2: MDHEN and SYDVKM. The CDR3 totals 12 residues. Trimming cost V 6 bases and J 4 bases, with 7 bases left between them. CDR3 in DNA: TGTGCCAGCAGGGGACCATACAATGAGCAGTTCTTC. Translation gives CASRGPYNEQFF. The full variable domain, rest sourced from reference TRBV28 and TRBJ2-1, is DVKVTQSSRYLVKRTGEKVFLECVQDMDHENMFWYRQDPGLGLRLIYFSYDVKMKEKGDIPEGYSVSREKKERFSLILESASTNQTSMYLCASRGPYNEQFFGPGTRLTVL.

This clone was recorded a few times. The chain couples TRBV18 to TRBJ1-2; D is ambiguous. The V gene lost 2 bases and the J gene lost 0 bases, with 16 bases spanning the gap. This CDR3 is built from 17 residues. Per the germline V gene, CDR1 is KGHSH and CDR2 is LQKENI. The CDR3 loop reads CASSPTNPSTANYGYTF. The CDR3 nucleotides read TGTGCCAGCTCACCAACCAATCCGTCCACCGCTAACTATGGCTACACCTTC.

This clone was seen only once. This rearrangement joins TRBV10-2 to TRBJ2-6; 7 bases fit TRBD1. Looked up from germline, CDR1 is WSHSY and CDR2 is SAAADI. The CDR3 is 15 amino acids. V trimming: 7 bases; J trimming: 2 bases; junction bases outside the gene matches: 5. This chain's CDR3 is CASTKQGAGANVLTF. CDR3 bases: TGCGCCAGCACCAAGCAGGGGGCTGGGGCCAACGTCCTGACTTTC.

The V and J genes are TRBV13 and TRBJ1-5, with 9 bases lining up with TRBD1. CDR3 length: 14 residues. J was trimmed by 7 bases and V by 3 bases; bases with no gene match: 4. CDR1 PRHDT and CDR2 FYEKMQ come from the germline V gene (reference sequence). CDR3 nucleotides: TGTGCCAGCAGCTTGGGACAGGGAGAACAGCCCCAGCATTTT. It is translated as CASSLGQGEQPQHF. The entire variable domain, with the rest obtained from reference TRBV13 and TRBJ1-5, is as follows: AAGVIQSPRHLIKEKRETATLKCYPIPRHDTVYWYQQGPGQDPQFLISFYEKMQSDKGSIPDRFSAQQFSDYHSELNMSSLELGDSALYFCASSLGQGEQPQHFGDGTRLSIL.

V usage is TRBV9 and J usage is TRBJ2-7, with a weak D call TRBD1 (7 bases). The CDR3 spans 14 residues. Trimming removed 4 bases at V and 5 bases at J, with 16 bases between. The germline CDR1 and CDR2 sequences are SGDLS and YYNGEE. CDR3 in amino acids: CASSQGGVSHEQYF. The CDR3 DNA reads TGTGCCAGCAGCCAGGGGGGAGTATCCCACGAGCAGTACTTC.

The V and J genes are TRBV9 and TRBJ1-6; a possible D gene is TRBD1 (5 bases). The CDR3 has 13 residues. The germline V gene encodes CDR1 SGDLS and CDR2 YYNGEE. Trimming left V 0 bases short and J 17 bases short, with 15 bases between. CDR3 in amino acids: CASSVATGREIHF. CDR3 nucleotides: TGTGCCAGCAGCGTAGCTACCGGCAGGGAGATCCACTTT.

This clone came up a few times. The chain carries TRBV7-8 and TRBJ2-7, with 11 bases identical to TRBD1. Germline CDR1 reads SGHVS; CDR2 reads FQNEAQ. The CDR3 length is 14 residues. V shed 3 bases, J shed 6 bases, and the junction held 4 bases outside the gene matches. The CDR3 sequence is CASSLGQGVSEQYF. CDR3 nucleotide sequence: TGTGCCAGCAGCTTGGGACAGGGGGTAAGCGAGCAGTACTTC.

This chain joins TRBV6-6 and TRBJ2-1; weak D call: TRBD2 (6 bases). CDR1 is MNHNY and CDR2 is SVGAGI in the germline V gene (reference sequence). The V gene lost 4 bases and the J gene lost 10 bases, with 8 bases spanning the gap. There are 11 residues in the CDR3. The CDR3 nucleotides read TGTGCCAGCAGTTTAGCGGTAGAGCAGTTCTTC. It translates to CASSLAVEQFF.

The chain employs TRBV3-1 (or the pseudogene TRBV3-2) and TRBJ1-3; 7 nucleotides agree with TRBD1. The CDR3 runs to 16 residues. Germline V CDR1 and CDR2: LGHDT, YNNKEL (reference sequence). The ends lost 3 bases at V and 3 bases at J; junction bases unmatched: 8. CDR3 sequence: CASSQRDSSHGNTIYF. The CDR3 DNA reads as TGTGCCAGCAGCCAGAGGGACAGCTCACATGGAAACACCATATATTTT.

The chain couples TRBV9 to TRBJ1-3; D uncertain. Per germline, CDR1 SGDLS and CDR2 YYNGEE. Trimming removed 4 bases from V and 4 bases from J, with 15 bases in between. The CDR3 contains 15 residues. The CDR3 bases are TGTGCCAGCAGCCCCCGCTGGGCGGACGGAAACACCATATATTTT. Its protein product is CASSPRWADGNTIYF.

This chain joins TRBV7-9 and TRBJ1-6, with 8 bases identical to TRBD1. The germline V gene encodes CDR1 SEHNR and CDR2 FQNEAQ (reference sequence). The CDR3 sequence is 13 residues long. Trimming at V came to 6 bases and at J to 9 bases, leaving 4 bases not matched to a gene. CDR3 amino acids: CASRDRATSPLHF. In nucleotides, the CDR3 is TGTGCCAGCAGGGACAGGGCCACTTCACCCCTCCACTTT.

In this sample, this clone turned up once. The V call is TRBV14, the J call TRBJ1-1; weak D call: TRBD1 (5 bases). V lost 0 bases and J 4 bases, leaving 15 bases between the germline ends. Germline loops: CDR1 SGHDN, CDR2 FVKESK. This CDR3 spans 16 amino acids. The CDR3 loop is CASSQDFPGTGTEAFF. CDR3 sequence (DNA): TGTGCCAGCAGCCAAGATTTTCCAGGGACGGGCACTGAAGCTTTCTTT.

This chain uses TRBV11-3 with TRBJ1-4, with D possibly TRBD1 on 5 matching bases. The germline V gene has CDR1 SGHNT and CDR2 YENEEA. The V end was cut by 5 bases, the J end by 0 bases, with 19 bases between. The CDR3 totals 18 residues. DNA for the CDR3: TGTGCCAGCAGCCGGGTGTTGGCGGGGGAAGCAACTAATGAAAAACTGTTTTTT. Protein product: CASSRVLAGEATNEKLFF. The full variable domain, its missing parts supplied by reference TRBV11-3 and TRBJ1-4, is EAGVVQSPRYKIIEKKQPVAFWCNPISGHNTLYWYLQNLGQGPELLIRYENEEAVDDSQLPKDRFSAERLKGVDSTLKIQPAELGDSAVYLCASSRVLAGEATNEKLFFGSGTQLSVL.

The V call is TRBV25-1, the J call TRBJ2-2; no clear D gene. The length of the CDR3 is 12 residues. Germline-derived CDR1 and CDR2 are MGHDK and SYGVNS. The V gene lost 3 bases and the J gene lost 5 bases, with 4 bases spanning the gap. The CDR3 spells CASSEKTGELFF. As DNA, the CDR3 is TGTGCCAGCAGTGAGAAAACCGGGGAGCTGTTTTTT.

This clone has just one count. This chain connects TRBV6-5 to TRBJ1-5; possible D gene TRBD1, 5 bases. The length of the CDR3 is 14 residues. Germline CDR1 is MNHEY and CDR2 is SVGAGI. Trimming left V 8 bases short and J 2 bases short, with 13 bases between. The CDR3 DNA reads TGTGCCAGCCGCAGTACGGGGGGCAATCAGCCCCAGCATTTT. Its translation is CASRSTGGNQPQHF.

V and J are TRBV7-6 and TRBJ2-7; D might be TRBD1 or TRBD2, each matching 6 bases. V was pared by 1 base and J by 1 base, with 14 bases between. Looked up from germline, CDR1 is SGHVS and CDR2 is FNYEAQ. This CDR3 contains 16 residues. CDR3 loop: CASSLEPGALSYEQYF. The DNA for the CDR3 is TGTGCCAGCAGCTTAGAACCGGGGGCGCTTTCCTACGAGCAGTACTTC.

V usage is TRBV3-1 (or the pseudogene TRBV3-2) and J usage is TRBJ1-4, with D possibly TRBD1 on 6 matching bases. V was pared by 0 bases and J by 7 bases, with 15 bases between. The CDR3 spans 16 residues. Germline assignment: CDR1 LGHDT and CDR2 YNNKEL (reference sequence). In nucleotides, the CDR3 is TGTGCCAGCAGCCAAGAGGGAGGGGGACGGACTGAAAAACTGTTTTTT. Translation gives CASSQEGGGRTEKLFF.

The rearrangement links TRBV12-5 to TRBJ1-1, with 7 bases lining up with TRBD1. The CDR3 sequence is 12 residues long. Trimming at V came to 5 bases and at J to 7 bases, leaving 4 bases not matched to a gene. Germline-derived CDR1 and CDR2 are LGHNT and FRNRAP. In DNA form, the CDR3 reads TGTGCTAGTGGTCCGGGACAGCTTGAAGCTTTCTTT. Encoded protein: CASGPGQLEAFF.

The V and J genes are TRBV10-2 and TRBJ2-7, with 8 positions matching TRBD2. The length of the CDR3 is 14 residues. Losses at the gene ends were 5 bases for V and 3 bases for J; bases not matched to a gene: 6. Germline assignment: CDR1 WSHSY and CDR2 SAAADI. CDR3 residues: CASSTFGGVYEQYF. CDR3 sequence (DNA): TGCGCCAGCAGTACGTTCGGGGGGGTCTACGAGCAGTACTTC.

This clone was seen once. The CDR3 is CASNYYGYTF. The CDR3 region has the DNA TGTGCCAGTAACTACTATGGCTACACCTTC. The chain links TRBV19 to TRBJ1-2; D gene uncertain. The CDR3 has 10 residues. V was shortened by 7 bases and J by 3 bases, with 3 bases between the two germline ends. Germline V gene data show CDR1 as LNHDA and CDR2 as SQIVND (reference sequence).